Listed here are 23 T cell receptor beta chains from one sample, sequenced in a study of OX40 agonist ivuxolimab in advanced cancers. The repertoire was sequenced with immunoSEQ multiplex PCR; TCRdb's copy has only in-frame clones and lacks some. Here the sample spans 40,000 to 60,000 clones, 85% being singletons. This material consisted of CD4+ or CD8+ T cells sorted from blood, taken in a trial of the OX40 agonist ivuxolimab. These receptors were obtained from an adult with an advanced solid tumor such as melanoma, head and neck, liver or kidney cancer.

This clone was observed a few times. The chain has TRBV7-6 and TRBJ1-6, with a tentative D call TRBD1 (6 bases). This CDR3 region has 13 residues. Germline-derived CDR1 and CDR2 are SGHVS and FNYEAQ. V was trimmed by 5 bases and J by 8 bases, leaving 10 bases between them. The DNA for the CDR3 is TGTGCCAGCAGCGCTTACAGGGATTCACCCCTCCACTTT. Translation: CASSAYRDSPLHF.

This clone has a handful of counts. The rearrangement links TRBV23-1 to TRBJ1-5; D gene ambiguous. TRBV23-1 is an open reading frame, and its role is uncertain. The CDR3 loop spans 11 amino acids. V lost 0 bases, J lost 9 bases, and 3 bases lay in between. The CDR3 is CASSQSPPQHF. DNA for the CDR3: TGCGCCAGCAGTCAATCTCCGCCCCAGCATTTT.

The chain has TRBV28 and TRBJ1-5; possible D gene TRBD1, 5 bases. Germline assignment: CDR1 MDHEN and CDR2 SYDVKM. This CDR3 contains 15 residues. V shed 7 bases and J shed 0 bases, with 13 bases lying between them. For the CDR3, the DNA is TGTGCCAGCACCCCCCGGGACGGTAGCAATCAGCCCCAGCATTTT. It is translated as CASTPRDGSNQPQHF.

The chain employs TRBV21-1 and TRBJ2-7; TRBD1, the table's D call, was not compared with the DNA. TRBV21-1 is deemed a pseudogene. This CDR3 region has 15 residues. Written as DNA, the CDR3 is TGTGCCAGCAGCAAAGTCGACAGGTCCTCCTACGAGCAGTACGTC. Translating gives CASSKVDRSSYEQYV.

The rearrangement uses TRBV11-2 and TRBJ2-3, with D possibly TRBD1 on 6 matching bases. Trimming shortened V by 4 bases and J by 2 bases, and 19 bases separated the two germline ends. This CDR3 spans 17 amino acids. Germline V lookup: CDR1 SGHAT, CDR2 FQNNGV. CDR3 loop: CASSSHSRGRATDTQYF. The CDR3, as DNA: TGTGCCAGCAGCTCCCACTCCAGGGGACGGGCCACAGATACGCAGTATTTT.

The chain is built from TRBV28 and TRBJ1-1; TRBD1 might be the D (6 bases). Germline V CDR1 and CDR2: MDHEN, SYDVKM. The CDR3 has 13 residues. V was shortened by 8 bases and J by 5 bases, with 15 bases between the two germline ends. The CDR3 reads CASALTGKTEAFF. CDR3 DNA sequence: TGTGCCAGCGCGCTCACAGGGAAAACTGAAGCTTTCTTT.

The chain carries TRBV7-2 and TRBJ1-1; 12 bases are a match to TRBD1. The V segment lost 2 bases and the J segment 10 bases; nucleotides outside the gene matches: 5. CDR1 and CDR2 from the germline V gene are SGHTA and FQGNSA. There are 14 residues in the CDR3. The CDR3 sequence is CASSLQGQGAGAFF. The CDR3 nucleotides are TGTGCCAGCAGCTTACAGGGACAGGGGGCGGGAGCTTTCTTT.

The table lists this clone with a count of one. J is TRBJ1-2 and V is TRBV4-1; TRBD1 might be the D (6 bases). This CDR3 comprises 17 residues. V lost 0 bases and J lost 6, with 20 bases in between. Germline V gene lookup returns CDR1 MGHRA and CDR2 YSYEKL. CDR3 protein: CASSQDPGDQGPDGYTF. The CDR3 DNA is TGCGCCAGCAGCCAAGACCCAGGGGACCAAGGACCCGATGGCTACACCTTC.

The rearrangement links TRBV10-1 to TRBJ1-1; D is uncertain. Germline V gene lookup returns CDR1 WNHNN and CDR2 SYGVQD (reference sequence). The V gene lost 0 bases and the J gene lost 5 bases, with 10 bases spanning the gap. This CDR3 region has 14 residues. DNA for the CDR3: TGCGCCAGCAGTGAGTCCCCATCGAGTACTGAAGCTTTCTTT. Translation: CASSESPSSTEAFF.

This clone was seen only once. The chain is built from TRBV7-2 and TRBJ1-6; D call uncertain. The CDR3 loop spans 15 amino acids. Germline V gene data show CDR1 as SGHTA and CDR2 as FQGNSA. Trimming left V 4 bases short and J 0 bases short, with 7 bases between. CDR3 coding DNA: TGTGCCAGCAGCTCCGAGCCCTCCTATAATTCACCCCTCCACTTT. Its translation: CASSSEPSYNSPLHF. The whole variable domain, remainder taken from reference TRBV7-2 and TRBJ1-6, is GAGVSQSPSNKVTEKGKDVELRCDPISGHTALYWYRQSLGQGLEFLIYFQGNSAPDKSGLPSDRFSAERTGGSVSTLTIQRTQQEDSAVYLCASSSEPSYNSPLHFGNGTRLTVT.

The chain joins TRBV27 to TRBJ1-2, with D perhaps matching TRBD1 (6 bases). V was clipped by 5 bases and J by 6 bases, with 13 bases between them. The CDR3 has 13 amino acids. Per germline, CDR1 MNHEY and CDR2 SMNVEV (reference sequence). The CDR3 spells CASSRGRGNGYTF. The CDR3 DNA reads TGTGCCAGCAGTCGGGGGCGGGGTAATGGCTACACCTTC.

This chain links TRBV15 with TRBJ2-3, with a tentative D call TRBD1 (6 bases). The CDR3 runs to 14 residues. V lost 6 bases and J lost 4, with 14 bases in between. Germline CDR1 reads LNHNV; CDR2 reads YYDKDF (reference sequence). The CDR3 DNA sequence: TGTGCCACCAGTCCTTCACAGGGTCCAGATACGCAGTATTTT. This sequence encodes CATSPSQGPDTQYF.

The CDR3 is CASSIGTATNEKLFF. The CDR3 coding sequence is TGTGCCAGTAGTATAGGGACAGCAACTAATGAAAAACTGTTTTTT. This sequence joins TRBV19 and TRBJ1-4, with D perhaps matching TRBD1 (6 bases). Trimming removed 1 base from V and 0 bases from J, with 6 bases in between. The CDR3 is 15 amino acids. CDR1 and CDR2 (germline): LNHDA, SQIVND (reference sequence). The full variable domain, its missing parts supplied by reference TRBV19 and TRBJ1-4, is DGGITQSPKYLFRKEGQNVTLSCEQNLNHDAMYWYRQDPGQGLRLIYYSQIVNDFQKGDIAEGYSVSREKKESFPLTVTSAQKNPTAFYLCASSIGTATNEKLFFGSGTQLSVL.

This chain connects TRBV5-4 to TRBJ2-7, with TRBD1 matching over 7 bases. J was trimmed by 4 bases and V by 0 bases; bases with no gene match: 7. CDR1 is SGHNT, CDR2 YYREEE, per germline (reference sequence). This CDR3 spans 15 amino acids. Here the CDR3 reads CASSLAPTGSYEQYF. Here the CDR3 DNA reads TGTGCCAGCAGCTTGGCCCCGACAGGGTCTTACGAGCAGTACTTC.

The chain employs TRBV7-9 and TRBJ2-7; the match to TRBD2 covers 14 bases. Per germline, CDR1 SEHNR and CDR2 FQNEAQ (reference sequence). This CDR3 has 17 amino acids. The V segment lost 5 bases and the J segment 7 bases; nucleotides outside the gene matches: 13. CDR3 sequence (DNA): TGTGCCAGCAGCCTCAGCTCGACTAGCGGGGGGGCGTGGGAGCAGTACGTC. This translates into CASSLSSTSGGAWEQYV.

The chain couples TRBV30 to TRBJ1-1; the D is unclear. V lost 4 bases and J 4 bases, leaving 13 bases between the germline ends. The V gene's germline CDR1 is GTSNPN and CDR2 SVGIG (reference sequence). The CDR3 runs 13 residues. The CDR3 loop reads CAWISPRGTEAFF. DNA for the CDR3: TGTGCCTGGATTTCCCCGCGGGGCACTGAAGCTTTCTTT.

The V gene is TRBV6-1, the J gene TRBJ1-5, with D uncertain. From germline, CDR1 is MNHNS and CDR2 SASEGT. The CDR3 is 13 amino acids. The V end lost 5 bases, the J end lost 7 bases, and 12 bases lay between the germline ends. This CDR3 is CASSYGKRQPQHF. The CDR3 DNA is TGTGCCAGCAGTTATGGGAAGCGGCAGCCCCAGCATTTT.

The chain employs TRBV2 and TRBJ1-2; D uncertain. V lost 6 bases and J 6 bases, leaving 23 bases between the germline ends. Germline V CDR1 and CDR2: SNHLY, FYNNEI. There are 16 residues in the CDR3. CDR3 region: CASRRRTGNGVDGYTF. CDR3 nucleotide sequence: TGTGCCAGCAGGCGACGGACTGGAAACGGGGTTGATGGCTACACCTTC.

The V call is TRBV19, the J call TRBJ1-5; D unclear. CDR3 length: 15 amino acids. The germline gives CDR1 LNHDA, CDR2 SQIVND (reference sequence). The ends were cut back, 3 bases at V and 0 bases at J, with 9 bases in the middle. The CDR3 DNA is TGTGCCAGTAGTATGGGTATACATAGCAATCAGCCCCAGCATTTT. This gives the protein CASSMGIHSNQPQHF.

The CDR3 nucleotides read TGTGCCACCGGACAGGGGGCGCCCCACACCGGGGAGCTGTTTTTT. Residues: CATGQGAPHTGELFF. This chain uses TRBV6-5 with TRBJ2-2; TRBD1 matches at 11 bases. The CDR3 runs to 15 residues. V gave up 10 bases and J gave up 3 bases; unmatched junction bases: 7. The germline V gene encodes CDR1 MNHEY and CDR2 SVGAGI.

The chain couples TRBV5-6 to TRBJ2-3; D is undetermined. Germline lookup yields CDR1 SGHDT and CDR2 YYEEEE. This CDR3 has 13 residues. V gave up 6 bases and J gave up 0 bases, with 8 bases separating them. The CDR3 coding sequence is TGTGCCAGCATGGGTCCGAGCACAGATACGCAGTATTTT. Protein sequence: CASMGPSTDTQYF. The whole variable domain, filled in from reference TRBV5-6 and TRBJ2-3, reads DAGVTQSPTHLIKTRGQQVTLRCSPKSGHDTVSWYQQALGQGPQFIFQYYEEEERQRGNFPDRFSGHQFPNYSSELNVNALLLGDSALYLCASMGPSTDTQYFGPGTRLTVL.

V is TRBV19 and J is TRBJ1-4; D is ambiguous. Germline V CDR1 and CDR2: LNHDA, SQIVND (reference sequence). The CDR3 has 9 amino acids. V lost 7 bases and J 8 bases, leaving 2 bases between the germline ends. The CDR3 region is CASIEKLFF. CDR3 nucleotide sequence: TGTGCCAGTATAGAAAAACTGTTTTTT.

This sequence joins TRBV6-5 and TRBJ2-5; no reliable D call. V was shortened by 6 bases and J by 0 bases, with 8 bases between the two germline ends. Germline V gene data show CDR1 as MNHEY and CDR2 as SVGAGI. CDR3 length: 13 amino acids. The CDR3 nucleotides are TGTGCCAGCAGCGTGGTGTACCAAGAGACCCAGTACTTC. Its translation is CASSVVYQETQYF.